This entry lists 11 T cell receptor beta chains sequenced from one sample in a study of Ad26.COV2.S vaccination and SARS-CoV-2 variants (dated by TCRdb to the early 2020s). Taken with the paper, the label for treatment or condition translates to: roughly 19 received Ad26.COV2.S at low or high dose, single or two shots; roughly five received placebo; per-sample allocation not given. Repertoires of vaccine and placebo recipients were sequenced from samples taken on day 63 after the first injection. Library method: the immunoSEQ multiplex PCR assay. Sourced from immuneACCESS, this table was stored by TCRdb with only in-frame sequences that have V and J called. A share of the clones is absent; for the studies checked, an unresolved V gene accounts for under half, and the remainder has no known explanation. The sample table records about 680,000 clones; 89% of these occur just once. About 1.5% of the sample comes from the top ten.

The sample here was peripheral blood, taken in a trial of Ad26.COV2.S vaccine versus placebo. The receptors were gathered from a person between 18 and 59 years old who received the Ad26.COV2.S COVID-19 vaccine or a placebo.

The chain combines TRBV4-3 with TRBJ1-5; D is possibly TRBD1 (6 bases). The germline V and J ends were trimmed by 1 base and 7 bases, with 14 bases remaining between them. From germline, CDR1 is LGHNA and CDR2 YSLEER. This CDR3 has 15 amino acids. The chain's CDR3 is CASSQGWGLGQPQHF. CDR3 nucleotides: TGCGCCAGCAGCCAAGGGTGGGGGCTAGGCCAGCCCCAGCATTTT.

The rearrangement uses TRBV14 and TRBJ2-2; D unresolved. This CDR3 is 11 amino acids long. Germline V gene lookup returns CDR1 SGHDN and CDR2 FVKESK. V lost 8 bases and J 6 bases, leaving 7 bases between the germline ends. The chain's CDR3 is CASFIAGELFF. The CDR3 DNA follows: TGTGCCAGCTTTATCGCCGGGGAGCTGTTTTTT.

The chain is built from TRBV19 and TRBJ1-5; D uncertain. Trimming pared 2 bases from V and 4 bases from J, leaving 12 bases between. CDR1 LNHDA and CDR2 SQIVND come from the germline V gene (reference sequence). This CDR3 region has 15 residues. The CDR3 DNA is TGTGCCAGTAGTATATACTCGTTGTTGAATCAGCCCCAGCATTTT. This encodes CASSIYSLLNQPQHF.

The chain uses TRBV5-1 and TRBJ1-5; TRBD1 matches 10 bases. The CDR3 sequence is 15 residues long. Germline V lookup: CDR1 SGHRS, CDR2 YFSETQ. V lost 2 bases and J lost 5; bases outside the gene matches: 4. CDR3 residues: CASSFSGTGDQPQHF. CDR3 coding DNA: TGCGCCAGCAGCTTCTCCGGGACAGGGGATCAGCCCCAGCATTTT. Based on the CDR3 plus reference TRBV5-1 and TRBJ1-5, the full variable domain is KAGVTQTPRYLIKTRGQQVTLSCSPISGHRSVSWYQQTPGQGLQFLFEYFSETQRNKGNFPGRFSGRQFSNSRSEMNVSTLELGDSALYLCASSFSGTGDQPQHFGDGTRLSIL.

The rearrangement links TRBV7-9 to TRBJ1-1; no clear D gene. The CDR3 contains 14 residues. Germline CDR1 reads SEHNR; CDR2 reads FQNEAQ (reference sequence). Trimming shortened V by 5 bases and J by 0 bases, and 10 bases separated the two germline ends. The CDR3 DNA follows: TGTGCCAGCAGCCTTGACGGATTGAACACTGAAGCTTTCTTT. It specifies CASSLDGLNTEAFF. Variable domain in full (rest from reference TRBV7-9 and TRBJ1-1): DTGVSQNPRHKITKRGQNVTFRCDPISEHNRLYWYRQTLGQGPEFLTYFQNEAQLEKSRLLSDRFSAERPKGSFSTLEIQRTEQGDSAMYLCASSLDGLNTEAFFGQGTRLTVV.

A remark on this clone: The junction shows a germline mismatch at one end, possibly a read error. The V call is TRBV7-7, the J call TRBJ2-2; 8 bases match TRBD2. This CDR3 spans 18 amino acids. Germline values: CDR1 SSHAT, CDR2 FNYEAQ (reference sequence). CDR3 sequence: CASSLAGRGRSSTGELFF. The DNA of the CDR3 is TGTGCTAGCAGCTTAGCGGGGCGGGGGAGGAGCAGCACCGGGGAGCTGTTTTTT.

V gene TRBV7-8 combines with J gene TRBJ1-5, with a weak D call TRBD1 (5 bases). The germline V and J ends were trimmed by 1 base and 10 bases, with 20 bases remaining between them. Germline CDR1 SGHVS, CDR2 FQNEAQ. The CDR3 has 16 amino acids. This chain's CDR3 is CASSLGTVQAGLPQHF. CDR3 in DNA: TGTGCCAGCAGCTTAGGGACGGTACAGGCGGGCCTTCCCCAGCATTTT.

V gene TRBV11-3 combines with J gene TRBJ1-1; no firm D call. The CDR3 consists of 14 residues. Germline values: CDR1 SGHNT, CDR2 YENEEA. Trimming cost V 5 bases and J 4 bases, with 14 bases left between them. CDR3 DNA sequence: TGTGCCAGCAGCCCCGGCCCGACGGGCACTGAAGCTTTCTTT. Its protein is CASSPGPTGTEAFF.

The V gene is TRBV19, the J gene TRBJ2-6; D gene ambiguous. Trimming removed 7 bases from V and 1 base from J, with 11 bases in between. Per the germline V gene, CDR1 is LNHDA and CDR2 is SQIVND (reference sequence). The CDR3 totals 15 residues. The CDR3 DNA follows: TGTGCCAGTACTCACGGAGCTTCTGGGGCCAACGTCCTGACTTTC. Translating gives CASTHGASGANVLTF.

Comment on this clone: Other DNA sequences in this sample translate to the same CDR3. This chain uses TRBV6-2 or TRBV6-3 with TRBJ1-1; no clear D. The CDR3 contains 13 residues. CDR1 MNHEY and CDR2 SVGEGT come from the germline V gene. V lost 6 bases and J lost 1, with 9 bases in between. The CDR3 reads CASSSGGNTEAFF. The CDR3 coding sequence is TGTGCCAGCAGCTCTGGTGGGAACACTGAAGCTTTCTTT.

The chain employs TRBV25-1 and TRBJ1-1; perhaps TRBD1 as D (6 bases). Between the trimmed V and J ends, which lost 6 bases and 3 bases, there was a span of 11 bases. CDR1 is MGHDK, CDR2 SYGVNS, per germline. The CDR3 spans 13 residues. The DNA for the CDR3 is TGTGCCAGCAGACAGGGAGGGTACACTGAAGCTTTCTTT. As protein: CASRQGGYTEAFF. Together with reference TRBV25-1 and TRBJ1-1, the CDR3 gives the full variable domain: EADIYQTPRYLVIGTGKKITLECSQTMGHDKMYWYQQDPGMELHLIHYSYGVNSTEKGDLSSESTVSRIRTEHFPLTLESARPSHTSQYLCASRQGGYTEAFFGQGTRLTVV.